This T cell receptor (beta chain) was identified in a study of cytomegalovirus exposure and HLA in healthy donors. At the level of the study: Early on, a data release was issued that held about 85 million unique TCRs from HLA-typed donors.

This clone was picked up one time. Trimming took off 0 bases at V and 0 bases at J, with 10 bases between the two ends. The CDR3 consists of 16 residues. Per germline, CDR1 LGHNA and CDR2 YSLEER. The PCR made use of 60 Vbeta and 13 Jbeta primers. Some clones are missing from TCRdb's copy, which holds only in-frame ones; the method was immunoSEQ multiplex PCR. This table has more than 150,000 clones, around four fifths appearing once. Specimen: PBMCs. The receptor's source is a woman in her twenties or thirties in good health and CMV-seronegative. The chain employs TRBV4-3 and TRBJ2-3; D gene uncertain. CDR3 nucleotide sequence: TGCGCCAGCAGCCAAGATAAGCCACCTAGCACAGATACGCAGTATTTT. It codes for CASSQDKPPSTDTQYF.